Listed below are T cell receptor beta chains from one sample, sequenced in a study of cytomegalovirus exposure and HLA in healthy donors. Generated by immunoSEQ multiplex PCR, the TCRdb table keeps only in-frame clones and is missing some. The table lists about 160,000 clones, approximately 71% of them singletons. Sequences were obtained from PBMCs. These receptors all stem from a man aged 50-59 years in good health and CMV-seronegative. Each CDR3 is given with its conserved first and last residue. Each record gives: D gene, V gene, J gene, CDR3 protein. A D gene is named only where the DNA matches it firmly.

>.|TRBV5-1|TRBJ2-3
CASSSRDRWGTDTQYF
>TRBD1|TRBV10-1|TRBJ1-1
CASQDREDTEAFF
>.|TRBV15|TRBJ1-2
CATSRDTARVQRYGYTF
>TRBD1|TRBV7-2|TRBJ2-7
CASRPQGDRDEQYF
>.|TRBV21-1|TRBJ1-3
CASSKAGDRRNTIYF
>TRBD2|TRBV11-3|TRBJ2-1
CASSGGGADEQFF
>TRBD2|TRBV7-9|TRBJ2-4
CASSLGTSGKNIQYF
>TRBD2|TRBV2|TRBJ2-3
CASKRTSGGAVDTQYF
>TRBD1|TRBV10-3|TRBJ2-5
CAISLRDSQLETQYF
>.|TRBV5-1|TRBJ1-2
CASQTVPNYGYTF